This T cell receptor (beta chain) came from a study of vaccination and CD4 T cells after COVID-19. In the study overall: SARS-CoV-2 had been detected by nasal swab PCR in convalescent patients; nine were mild, one severe. Convalescent participants consisted of six males and four females, two being Hispanic.

Study-wide findings and caveats: No early post-infection timepoints were studied, and convalescent patients studied were relatively few.

This CDR3 contains 15 residues. From germline, CDR1 is SGHTA and CDR2 FQGNSA. The ends were cut back, 1 base at V and 3 bases at J, with 11 bases in the middle. This clonotype turned up a few times. Antigen specificity is unknown. Time point denoted: late sampling 161 to 241 days after vaccination in three convalescent patients. As to treatment: 10-day PBMC culture with coronavirus spike peptide pools or control peptides (ViraFEST assay). Cultured CD4+ T cell DNA was sequenced using the Oncomine TCR Beta short-read assay. It was from cultured CD4+ T cells that genomic DNA was extracted. One entry per CDR3 protein results from TCRdb running MiXCR on the PCR reads. The table has fewer than 25,000 distinct CDR3 sequences, roughly 41% seen once.

The receptor's source is a human donor who had recovered from COVID-19. This rearrangement joins TRBV7-2 to TRBJ2-3; TRBD2 might be the D (6 bases). Sequences were derived from CD4+ T cells from blood, cultured in vitro, sampled about 7 months after SARS-CoV-2 vaccination. DNA for the CDR3: TGTGCCAGCAGCTTAGACGGGAGAAGGACAGATACGCAGTATTTT. Translating it yields CASSLDGRRTDTQYF.